This T cell receptor (beta chain) came from a study of vaccination and CD4 T cells after COVID-19. Overall study context: Nasal swab PCR had shown SARS-CoV-2 positivity in the convalescent patients (about 10 mild cases, one severe case). A median of roughly 72 days (range 14 to 241) separated dose two from the taking of post-vaccine samples.

Described treatment: roughly 10-day PBMC culture with coronavirus spike peptide pools or control peptides (ViraFEST assay). The Oncomine TCR Beta short-read assay was what sequenced the DNA obtained from cultured CD4+ T cells. TCRdb fed the PCR reads into MiXCR, producing one record per CDR3 protein. The table shows fewer than 16,000 distinct CDR3 sequences, with approximately 50% occurring only once. In its sample, this clonotype was seen a few times. Its antigen is unidentified. Germline loops: CDR1 MNHEY, CDR2 SMNVEV (reference sequence). The CDR3 has 13 amino acids. The V end was cut by 0 bases, the J end by 6 bases, with 5 bases between.

The sequencing sample was made of CD4+ T cells from blood, cultured in vitro. This TCR came from a human donor who had recovered from COVID-19. This chain joins TRBV27 and TRBJ2-2; D gene uncertain. The DNA of the CDR3 is TGTGCCAGCAGTTTATCGGATTCCGGGGAGCTGTTTTTT. Translated: CASSLSDSGELFF.